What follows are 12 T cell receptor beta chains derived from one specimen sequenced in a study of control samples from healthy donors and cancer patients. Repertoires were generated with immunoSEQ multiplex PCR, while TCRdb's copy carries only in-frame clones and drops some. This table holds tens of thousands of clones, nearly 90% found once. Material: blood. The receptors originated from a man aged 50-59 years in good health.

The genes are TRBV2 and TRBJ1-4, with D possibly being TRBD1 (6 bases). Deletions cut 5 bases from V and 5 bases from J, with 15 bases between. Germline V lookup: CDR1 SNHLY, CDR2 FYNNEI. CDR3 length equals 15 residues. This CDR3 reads CASSPVGGANEKLFF. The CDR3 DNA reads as TGTGCCAGCAGTCCGGTGGGGGGCGCAAATGAAAAACTGTTTTTT.

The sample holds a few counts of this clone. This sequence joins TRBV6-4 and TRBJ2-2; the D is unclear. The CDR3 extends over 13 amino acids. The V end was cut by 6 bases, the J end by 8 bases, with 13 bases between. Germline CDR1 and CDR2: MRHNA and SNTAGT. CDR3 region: CASSEDFQGELFF. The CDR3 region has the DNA TGTGCCAGCAGCGAGGATTTCCAGGGGGAGCTGTTTTTT.

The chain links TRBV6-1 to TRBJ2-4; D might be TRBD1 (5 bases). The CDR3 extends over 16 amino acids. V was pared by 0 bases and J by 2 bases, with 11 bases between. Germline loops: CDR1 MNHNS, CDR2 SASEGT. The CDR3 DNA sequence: TGTGCCAGCAGTGAAGCGGGGCAAGGTCCCAAAAACATTCAGTACTTC. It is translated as CASSEAGQGPKNIQYF.

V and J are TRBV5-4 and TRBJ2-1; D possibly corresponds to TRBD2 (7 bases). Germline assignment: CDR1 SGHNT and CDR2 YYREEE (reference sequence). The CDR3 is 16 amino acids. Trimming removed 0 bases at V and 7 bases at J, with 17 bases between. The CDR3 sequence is CASSLGRGAGVNEQFF. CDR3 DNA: TGTGCCAGCAGCTTGGGACGGGGGGCGGGGGTGAATGAGCAGTTCTTC.

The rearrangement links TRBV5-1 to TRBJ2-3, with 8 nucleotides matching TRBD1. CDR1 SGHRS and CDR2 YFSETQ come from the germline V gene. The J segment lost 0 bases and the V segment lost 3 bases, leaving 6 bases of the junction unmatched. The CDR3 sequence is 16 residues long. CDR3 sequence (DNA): TGCGCCAGCAGCTCTGGGACAGGTCCTAGCACAGATACGCAGTATTTT. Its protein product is CASSSGTGPSTDTQYF.

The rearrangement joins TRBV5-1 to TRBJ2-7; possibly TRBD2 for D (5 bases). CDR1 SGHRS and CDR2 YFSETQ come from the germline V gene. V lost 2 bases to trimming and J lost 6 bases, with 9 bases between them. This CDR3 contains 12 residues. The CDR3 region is CASSFPGSEQYF. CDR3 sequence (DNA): TGCGCCAGCAGCTTTCCGGGGTCCGAGCAGTACTTC.

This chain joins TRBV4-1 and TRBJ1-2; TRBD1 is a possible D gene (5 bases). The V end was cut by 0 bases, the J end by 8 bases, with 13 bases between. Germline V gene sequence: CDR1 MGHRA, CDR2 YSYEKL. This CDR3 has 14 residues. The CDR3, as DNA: TGCGCCAGCAGCCAAGATAAGGGATGGGGCGGCTACACCTTC. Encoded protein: CASSQDKGWGGYTF.

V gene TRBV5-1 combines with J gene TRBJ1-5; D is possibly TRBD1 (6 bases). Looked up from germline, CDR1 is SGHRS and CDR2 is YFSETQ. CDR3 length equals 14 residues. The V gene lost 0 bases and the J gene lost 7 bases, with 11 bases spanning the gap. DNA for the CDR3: TGCGCCAGCAGCTTGGGGGACCAGGGGCAGCCCCAGCATTTT. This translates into CASSLGDQGQPQHF.

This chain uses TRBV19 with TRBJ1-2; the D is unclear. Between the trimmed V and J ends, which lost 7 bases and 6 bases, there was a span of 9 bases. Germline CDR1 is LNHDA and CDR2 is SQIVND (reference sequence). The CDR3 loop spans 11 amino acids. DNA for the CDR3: TGTGCCAGTACCCAGAGGGATGGCTACACCTTC. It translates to CASTQRDGYTF.

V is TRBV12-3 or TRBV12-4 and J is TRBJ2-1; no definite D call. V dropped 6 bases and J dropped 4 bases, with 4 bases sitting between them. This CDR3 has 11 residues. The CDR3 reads CASRGYNEQFF. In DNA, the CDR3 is TGTGCCAGCAGAGGTTACAATGAGCAGTTCTTC.

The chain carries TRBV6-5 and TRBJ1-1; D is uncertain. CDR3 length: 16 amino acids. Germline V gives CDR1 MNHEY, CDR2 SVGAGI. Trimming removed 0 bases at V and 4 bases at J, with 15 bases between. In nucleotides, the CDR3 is TGTGCCAGCAGTTACTCCGGTAGAGTACAAATCACTGAAGCTTTCTTT. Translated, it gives CASSYSGRVQITEAFF.

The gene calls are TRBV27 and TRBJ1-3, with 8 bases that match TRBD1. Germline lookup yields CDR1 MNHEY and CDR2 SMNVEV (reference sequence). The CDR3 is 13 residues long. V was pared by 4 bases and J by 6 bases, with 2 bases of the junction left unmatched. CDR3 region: CASSSQGANTIYF. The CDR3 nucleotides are TGTGCCAGCAGTTCCCAGGGGGCAAACACCATATATTTT.